This T cell receptor beta chain was sequenced during a study of blood T cell repertoires in COVID-19 (dated by TCRdb to between 2020 and 2021). About the study as a whole: Collaborator samples came from the United States, Italy and Spain and covered acute and convalescent phases of COVID-19. The repertoires were made available in a free public database intended to serve as a resource for research on the immune response to SARS-CoV-2. Where available, HLA class I and class II types were taken from metadata supplied by the sample provider and were not determined by assay-based typing. Samples were obtained from the ongoing ImmuneRACE study (first 160 participants) and from over 1,000 subjects provided by 6 global collaborators. Nearly every sample came with metadata listing a de-identified subject ID, COVID-19 status, age in years and sex. Subjects who had been exposed to COVID-19, were actively infected with it, or had recovered from it provided the deeply sampled blood TCRbeta repertoires that made up the dataset. The material from the prospective study consisted of cDNA or gDNA derived from T cells, B-cell-depleted T cells, or PBMCs. The full study reports these points: The amount of clinical and demographic metadata varied by source and participant and was provided uncurated.

The cysteine opens and the phenylalanine closes a CDR3 of 13 amino acids. The DNA shown is the 39-base CDR3, in frame from base 1. CDR1 is given as LGHDT and CDR2 as YNNKEL, both from the germline V gene (reference sequence). The V and J ends are trimmed by 1 base and 10 bases, leaving 13 bases between them. Whole blood was collected in K2EDTA tubes by collaborating institutions according to the institutions' own protocols. For TCRbeta analysis, collaborators shipped samples as frozen whole blood, isolated PBMCs, or DNA extracted from either of those sample types. Points on this clone: There is no known antigen for this receptor. No quality values exist for individual bases; no much larger clone is one base distant.

The immunoSEQ Assay, a bias-controlled multiplex PCR, was used to amplify TCRbeta CDR3 regions from genomic DNA. The study's processing was this. The number of nucleated cells in each sample was estimated from the amplification of reference gene primers within the assay. Sequence reads were collapsed and filtered to measure the absolute abundance of every unique TCRbeta CDR3 rearrangement. For each sample, productive Simpson clonality was calculated as the square root of Simpson's diversity index over productive rearrangements. Imported from immuneACCESS, the table was reduced by TCRdb to in-frame sequences with V and J called. These copies leave out some clones; in studies compared against another copy, an unresolved V gene accounts for under half, and the cause of the remainder is not known. V and J calls and clone size follow that table, whereas D and trimming were derived from the DNA. The sample yields about 89,000 clones; approximately 89% were counted once. The ten largest clonotypes hold under 0.6% of the sample.

The sample was peripheral blood. The receptor was derived from a man between 60 and 75 years old with acute or convalescent COVID-19. The V and J genes are TRBV3-1 (or the pseudogene TRBV3-2) and TRBJ2-5, with a weak D call of TRBD1 (5 bases match). The CDR3 protein is CASSQADTLDQYF. The nucleotide sequence reads as follows: TGTGCCAGCAGCCAAGCGGACACCCTGGACCAGTACTTC.